Below are 7 T cell receptor beta chains sequenced from a single sample in a study of T cell clonality in common variable immunodeficiency. Study-wide points: Common variable immunodeficiency TCR beta sequences reportedly had fewer deletions and N-nucleotide insertions.

Sequencing used immunoSEQ multiplex PCR; TCRdb keeps in-frame clones, though not all of them. The sample has 25,000 to 30,000 clones, none seen only once. The antigens these receptors bind are not known. The source material was peripheral blood mononuclear cells. Receptors were obtained from a human donor with common variable immunodeficiency.

Notes on this clone: The read gets to within 3 residues of the CDR3 end, and the germline J gene fills in the rest. V usage is TRBV7-2 and J usage is TRBJ2-7; D possibly corresponds to TRBD1 (6 bases). The CDR3 runs to 14 residues. V lost 5 bases and J 0 bases, leaving 11 bases between the germline ends. Germline lookup yields CDR1 SGHTA and CDR2 FQGNSA. Incomplete CDR3 DNA: TGTGCCAGCAGCCAGGGGACCGTCTCCTACGAG. It is translated as CASSQGTVSYE. The CDR3 in full is CASSQGTVSYEQYF.

At least ten counts were recorded for this clone. The CDR3 spells CASSQLTDLYGYTF. CDR3 DNA (partial): TGTGCCAGCAGCCAACTGACTGACCTCTATGGC. The chain links TRBV2 to TRBJ1-2; D gene ambiguous. The CDR3 end is not reached by the read, which stops 3 residues before it; the germline J gene fills it in. The CDR3 totals 14 residues. Germline V gene sequence: CDR1 SNHLY, CDR2 FYNNEI. The V end lost 6 bases, the J end lost 4 bases, and 15 bases lay between the germline ends.

This clone was seen at least ten times. The CDR3 is cut off 3 residues early in the read; its end comes from the germline J gene. V is TRBV29-1 and J is TRBJ2-2; 9 nucleotides align to TRBD1. V shed 0 bases, J shed 5 bases, and the junction held 4 bases outside the gene matches. The CDR3 consists of 15 residues. Germline V gives CDR1 SQVTM, CDR2 ANQGSEA. CDR3 residues: CSVEDQGQGTGELFF. Partial CDR3 DNA: TGCAGCGTTGAAGATCAAGGACAGGGGACCGGGGAG.

This clone was found a few times. The CDR3 is cut off 3 residues early in the read; its end comes from the germline J gene. The chain uses TRBV7-2 and TRBJ2-1; 9 positions agree with TRBD2. The CDR3 is 16 amino acids. Germline trimming cut 0 bases from V and 8 bases from J; bases unmatched to any gene: 8. Germline-derived CDR1 and CDR2 are SGHTA and FQGNSA. CDR3 sequence reads: CASSLARRGGRDEQFF. The CDR3 DNA, read in part, is TGTGCCAGCAGCTTAGCGCGGCGGGGGGGCCGCGATGAG.

This clone occurred many times. The read is 3 residues too short to cover the CDR3 end, so that end is filled in from the germline J gene. This chain connects TRBV5-1 to TRBJ2-1; 13 bases match TRBD2. The junction had 20 bases not matched to a gene; V was cut back by 3 bases and J by 5 bases. Germline CDR1 and CDR2: SGHRS and YFSETQ. This CDR3 is built from 21 residues. The CDR3 reads CASSSNHFPGTSGDSHNEQFF. The CDR3 DNA, read in part, is TGCGCCAGCAGCTCGAACCATTTCCCTGGGACTAGCGGGGACTCTCACAATGAG.

This clone has more than one count but fewer than ten. The missing CDR3 end, 3 residues past where the read stops, is filled in from the germline J gene. The gene calls are TRBV7-8 and TRBJ2-2; D possibly corresponds to TRBD2 (6 bases). This CDR3 has 14 residues. CDR1 and CDR2 (germline): SGHVS, FQNEAQ. The V end lost 5 bases, the J end lost 4 bases, and 11 bases lay between the germline ends. The CDR3 sequence: CASSEGLSTGELFF. Incomplete CDR3 DNA: TGTGCCAGCAGCGAGGGACTGAGCACCGGGGAG.

This clone appeared many times. The CDR3 extends 3 residues past the end of the read, so its final part is completed from the germline J gene. J is TRBJ2-5 and V is TRBV2, with 8 bases matching TRBD2. This CDR3 has 14 amino acids. From germline, CDR1 is SNHLY and CDR2 FYNNEI. J was trimmed by 5 bases and V by 7 bases; bases with no gene match: 9. The CDR3 protein is CASKERGTRETQYF. The sequenced part of the CDR3 DNA is TGTGCCAGCAAAGAGCGGGGGACCCGGGAGACC.